The subject of this entry is one T cell receptor beta chain. Its antigen is as yet unknown. This CDR3 is 13 amino acids long. Trimming removed 0 bases from V and 4 bases from J, with 8 bases in between. The V gene's germline CDR1 is SGHNT and CDR2 YYREEE (reference sequence). The data were obtained in a study of shared clonotypes between healthy human individuals. In the source study's methods: Filtering differed, since immunoSEQ gave only junction sequences and no quality scores. TCRdb keeps only in-frame clones here, not all; method: immunoSEQ multiplex PCR. V and J calls and clone size are given by that table; D and trimming were obtained from the DNA. The sample records about 340,000 clones, less than 85% being singletons. Subsets obtained from CD4+ cells comprised CD45RA+ naive and CD45RA-negative memory cells. General study results and limits: The donor pool, a small one, limited the genetic and exposure-history diversity represented. It was observed that roughly 5.4% of naive CD4 clonotypes were shared across several donors.

Sequencing was carried out using memory CD4+ T cells sorted from blood. The subset was: CD45RA-negative fraction. The chain carries TRBV5-4 and TRBJ2-7, with D uncertain. The TCR comes from a man in his thirties or forties in good health. The CDR3 region has the DNA TGTGCCAGCAGCTTGGTCGCCGGATACGAGCAGTACTTC. It codes for CASSLVAGYEQYF. The full variable domain, completed using reference TRBV5-4 and TRBJ2-7, is ETGVTQSPTHLIKTRGQQVTLRCSSQSGHNTVSWYQQALGQGPQFIFQYYREEENGRGNFPPRFSGLQFPNYSSELNVNALELDDSALYLCASSLVAGYEQYFGPGTRLTVT.